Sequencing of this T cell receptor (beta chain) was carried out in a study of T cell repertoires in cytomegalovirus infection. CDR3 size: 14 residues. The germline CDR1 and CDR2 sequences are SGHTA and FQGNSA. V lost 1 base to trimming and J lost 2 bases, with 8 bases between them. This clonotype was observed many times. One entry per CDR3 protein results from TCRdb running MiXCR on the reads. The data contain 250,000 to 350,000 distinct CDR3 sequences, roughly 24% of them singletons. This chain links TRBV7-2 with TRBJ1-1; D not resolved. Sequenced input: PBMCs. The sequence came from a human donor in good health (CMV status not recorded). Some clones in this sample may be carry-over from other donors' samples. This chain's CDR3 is CASSLGVSNTEAFF. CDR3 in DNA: TGTGCCAGCAGCTTAGGCGTGAGTAACACTGAAGCTTTCTTT.